This TCR beta chain came from a study of T cells in Graves' hyperthyroidism and ophthalmopathy (dated by TCRdb to about 2019). Looking at the study overall: Peripheral blood was collected at initial diagnosis, before any treatment. TCR V-J signatures able to tell the groups apart were searched for in a discovery cohort of more than 90 patients, of whom roughly 42 had Graves' ophthalmopathy and 57 had stable Graves' hyperthyroidism. An independent validation cohort of under 20 hyperthyroidism patients and about 15 patients who later progressed to ophthalmopathy tested prospective prediction of ophthalmopathy. The 85 to 100 discovery patients were randomly split 7:3 into training and test sets. In addition, the study compared T-cell repertoires in thyroid tissue and in blood from several Graves' hyperthyroidism patients. After sampling, hyperthyroidism patients received methimazole starting at 30 mg daily, and ophthalmopathy patients received high-dose intravenous methylprednisolone. TCR Vbeta CDR3 sequencing of 120 to 150 peripheral blood samples (under 45 ophthalmopathy, 75 to 85 hyperthyroidism and approximately 17 progressor patients) is reported in the paper.

As concerns this clonotype: It has no known antigen specificity. Within one base of it there is no much larger clone, and no base qualities were kept.

Here is what the overall study found, with its caveats: No statistical method was used to fix the sample size in advance, and group allocation was not hidden from the investigators. A model built on a 13 V-J signature distinguished ophthalmopathy from stable hyperthyroidism, reaching roughly 88% sensitivity and around 82% specificity in cross-validation and 80%/75% in testing. Most expanded thyroid clonotypes (frequency above 0.001) were also detected in blood, suggesting blood repertoires may reflect thyroid immune responses. In validation, progression to ophthalmopathy was predicted by the model with 70.59% sensitivity and 72.22% specificity, a median of approximately 6.5 months before onset.

The CDR3 goes from the cysteine to the phenylalanine over 20 residues. The read is trimmed to its CDR3 DNA, 60 bases read in frame from base 1. V loses 2 bases at its end and J loses 1 base; junction bases beyond the gene matches: 19. Per the germline V gene, LGHNT is the CDR1 and FRNRAP is the CDR2. Stable Graves' hyperthyroidism was defined as no progression to ophthalmopathy during 18 months of follow-up. Hyperthyroidism patients were newly diagnosed, with disease duration under 2 months, and aged 18 to 65 years. Exclusion was applied to patients with uncontrolled infections, other autoimmune diseases, pregnancy or lactation. Diagnoses were based on clinical symptoms, serum thyroxine and TRAb, thyroid ultrasound and orbital computed tomography. PBMCs were separated from roughly 9.3 ml of fresh peripheral blood using Ficoll-Paque density gradient centrifugation. Trizol reagent was used to extract total RNA, and RNA quality was then checked on an Agilent 2100 Bioanalyzer.

TCR beta CDR3 regions were amplified from RNA transcripts. The first round of RT-PCR for the TCR CDR3 was performed with the HTBI primer set and the Qiagen OneStep RT-PCR kit. A second multiplex PCR round built the libraries, followed by size selection and purification. Libraries were sequenced paired-end with 100 bp reads on an Illumina HiSeq2000. On the study's bioinformatics: SOAPnuke was used to process the raw data, with reads discarded if the reads contained adapters or uncalled bases, had a mean Phred below 15, or lacked an exact constant-primer or identifier match. COPE v1.2.5 was used to merge high-quality paired reads, and clonotypes were defined as unique nucleotide sequences. Clonotypes were aligned to IMGT TRBV, TRBD and TRBJ reference segments using MiTCR v1.1. Only V-J combinations with frequency above 0.0001, covering roughly 99% of repertoires, were analysed. The TCS score was defined as the ratio of F50 (clonal expansion) to E x V (chaos), calculated using BLOSUM62-based TCRdist between CDR3 peptides within each V-J. Welch's t-statistics and random forest reduced fewer than 600 V-J features to about 12, which were used in a naive Bayes classifier (R e1071). Thyroid-blood repertoire similarity was quantified with the Morisita-Horn index. TCRdb applied fastp at Q25 and MiXCR to the public reads, then kept only in-frame beta chains. Every distinct CDR3 protein forms one entry, paired with its most common genes and DNA. The V and J calls come from TCRdb's annotation, not from the publication. This sample comprises nearly 750,000 distinct CDR3 sequences, just over 35% of them detected only once. The ten biggest clones cover around 30% of the sample.

This chain joins TRBV12-5 to TRBJ1-1; 7 of the junction bases match TRBD1. The sample comprised blood. The origin of this receptor is a woman in her 40s with Graves' hyperthyroidism. The CDR3 protein is CASGLPHPITGERPNTEAFF. The nucleotides read TGTGCTAGTGGTTTGCCCCACCCCATTACAGGGGAGCGACCGAACACTGAAGCTTTCTTT.